This T cell receptor (beta chain) was found in a study of T cells in tuberculosis. The germline CDR1 and CDR2 sequences are SQVTM and ANQGSEA. The CDR3 is 15 amino acids. The junction had 6 bases not matched to a gene; V was cut back by 6 bases and J by 3 bases. The time point: new active TB diagnosis, blood taken before or within 7 days of starting treatment. Tuberculosis was confirmed by positive sputum smear and/or M. tuberculosis culture. Repertoires were generated with immunoSEQ multiplex PCR, while TCRdb's copy carries only in-frame clones and drops some. The data contain some 49,000 clones, about 95% of them singletons. Points from the study as a whole: Smaller alpha distances in active tuberculosis partly reflected shorter CDR3-alpha lengths.

With respect to this clone: Its antigen is not identified.

The V gene is TRBV29-1, the J gene TRBJ2-6; 9 bases map to TRBD1. Here the sequenced sample was PBMCs, taken at tuberculosis diagnosis. The TCR was taken from an adult with tuberculosis. The CDR3 here is CSVRQGERGANVLTF. The CDR3 region has the DNA TGCAGCGTAAGACAGGGGGAACGTGGGGCCAACGTCCTGACTTTC.